These 9 T cell receptor beta chains were sequenced from one sample in a study of Ad26.COV2.S vaccination and SARS-CoV-2 variants. The protocol was immunoSEQ multiplex PCR, while the TCRdb copy is restricted to in-frame clones and leaves out a portion. The sample yields about 400,000 clones, over 75% seen once. Specified treatment: some 20 received Ad26.COV2.S at low or high dose, single or two shots; roughly 5 received placebo; per-sample allocation not given. Specimens were obtained on day 63 following the first vaccine or placebo injection. The source was peripheral blood, collected in a trial of Ad26.COV2.S vaccine versus placebo. All receptors come from a person between 18 and 65 years old who received the Ad26.COV2.S COVID-19 vaccine or a placebo.

The chain carries TRBV9 and TRBJ2-7, with 10 bases fitting TRBD1. V dropped 4 bases and J dropped 3; count of bases not matched to a gene: 16. CDR1 is SGDLS, CDR2 YYNGEE, per germline. The CDR3 totals 18 residues. CDR3 sequence: CASSPHAQPGQGYYEQYF. CDR3 nucleotides: TGTGCCAGCAGCCCACATGCCCAACCGGGACAGGGGTACTACGAGCAGTACTTC.

The chain combines TRBV6-5 with TRBJ1-3, with D perhaps matching TRBD1 (5 bases). The CDR3 loop spans 16 amino acids. V dropped 2 bases and J dropped 4 bases, with 15 bases sitting between them. Germline V lookup: CDR1 MNHEY, CDR2 SVGAGI. The CDR3 loop is CASSYGWGSAGNTIYF. CDR3 nucleotides: TGTGCCAGCAGTTACGGATGGGGGAGCGCCGGAAACACCATATATTTT.

The chain uses TRBV19 and TRBJ1-1; weak D call: TRBD1 (6 bases). The CDR3 has 15 amino acids. Trimming shortened V by 8 bases and J by 0 bases, and 16 bases separated the two germline ends. Per germline, CDR1 LNHDA and CDR2 SQIVND (reference sequence). In DNA, the CDR3 is TGTGCCAGTGGGGGCCTGCTGGGGATGAACACTGAAGCTTTCTTT. Residues: CASGGLLGMNTEAFF.

The chain uses TRBV5-1 and TRBJ2-2, with 8 bases lining up with TRBD2. V dropped 2 bases and J dropped 4; count of bases not matched to a gene: 1. Germline CDR1 and CDR2: SGHRS and YFSETQ. The length of the CDR3 is 14 residues. CDR3 region: CASSFGTSTGELFF. CDR3 bases: TGCGCCAGCAGCTTCGGGACTAGCACCGGGGAGCTGTTTTTT.

The V gene is TRBV19, the J gene TRBJ2-7; D gene unclear. The CDR3 extends over 13 amino acids. V dropped 4 bases and J dropped 0 bases, with 7 bases sitting between them. From germline, CDR1 is LNHDA and CDR2 SQIVND (reference sequence). This CDR3 is CASSTVSSYEQYF. The CDR3 coding sequence is TGTGCCAGTAGTACAGTGAGCTCCTACGAGCAGTACTTC.

This clone was seen repeatedly, ten times or more. The rearrangement joins TRBV9 to TRBJ2-2; D is undetermined. The germline CDR1 and CDR2 sequences are SGDLS and YYNGEE. Trimming took 4 bases from V and 4 from J, leaving 14 bases between them. This CDR3 contains 15 residues. The CDR3 DNA is TGTGCCAGCAGCCCCGCCCCACAGATCACCGGGGAGCTGTTTTTT. Amino acids: CASSPAPQITGELFF. The whole variable domain, remainder taken from reference TRBV9 and TRBJ2-2, is DSGVTQTPKHLITATGQRVTLRCSPRSGDLSVYWYQQSLDQGLQFLIQYYNGEERAKGNILERFSAQQFPDLHSELNLSSLELGDSALYFCASSPAPQITGELFFGEGSRLTVL.

V gene TRBV11-2 combines with J gene TRBJ1-1; D is possibly TRBD1 (6 bases). There are 16 residues in the CDR3. Per germline, CDR1 SGHAT and CDR2 FQNNGV. Trimming cost V 5 bases and J 1 base, with 17 bases left between them. The DNA of the CDR3 is TGTGCCAGCAGCCCCCTCATTTGGGGGGCGAACACTGAAGCTTTCTTT. Encoded protein: CASSPLIWGANTEAFF. Full variable domain (rest looked up from reference TRBV11-2 and TRBJ1-1): EAGVAQSPRYKIIEKRQSVAFWCNPISGHATLYWYQQILGQGPKLLIQFQNNGVVDDSQLPKDRFSAERLKGVDSTLKIQPAKLEDSAVYLCASSPLIWGANTEAFFGQGTRLTVV.

Only a few counts were recorded for this clone. This rearrangement joins TRBV30 to TRBJ2-2; D gene unclear. V lost 2 bases, J lost 4 bases, and 23 bases lay in between. Germline values: CDR1 GTSNPN, CDR2 SVGIG (reference sequence). The CDR3 extends over 18 amino acids. The DNA of the CDR3 is TGTGCCTGGAGTATGGGTGGATCTACACGATACCTCACCGGGGAGCTGTTTTTT. Residues: CAWSMGGSTRYLTGELFF.

Written as DNA, the CDR3 is TGTGCCAGCAGTTTAGGGGAGGCAACTAATGAAAAACTGTTTTTT. Its translation is CASSLGEATNEKLFF. V gene TRBV28 combines with J gene TRBJ1-4; the D is unclear. CDR1 is MDHEN, CDR2 SYDVKM, per germline. The CDR3 contains 15 residues. V lost 2 bases and J lost 0, with 7 bases in between. Combining the CDR3 with reference TRBV28 and TRBJ1-4 gives the whole variable domain DVKVTQSSRYLVKRTGEKVFLECVQDMDHENMFWYRQDPGLGLRLIYFSYDVKMKEKGDIPEGYSVSREKKERFSLILESASTNQTSMYLCASSLGEATNEKLFFGSGTQLSVL.